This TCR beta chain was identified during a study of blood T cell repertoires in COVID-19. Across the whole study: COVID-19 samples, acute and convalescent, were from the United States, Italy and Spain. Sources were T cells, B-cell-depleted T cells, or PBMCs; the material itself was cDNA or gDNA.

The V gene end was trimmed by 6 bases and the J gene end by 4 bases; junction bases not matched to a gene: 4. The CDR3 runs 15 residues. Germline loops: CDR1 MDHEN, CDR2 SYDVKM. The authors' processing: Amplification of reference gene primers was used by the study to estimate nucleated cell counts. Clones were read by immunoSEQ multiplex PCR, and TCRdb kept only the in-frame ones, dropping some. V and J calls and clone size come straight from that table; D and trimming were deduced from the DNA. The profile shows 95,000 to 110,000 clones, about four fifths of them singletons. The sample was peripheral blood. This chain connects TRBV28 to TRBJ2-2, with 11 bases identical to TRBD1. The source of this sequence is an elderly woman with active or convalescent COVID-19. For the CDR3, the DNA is TGTGCCAGCAGCGGACAGGGGGCGGGCACCGGGGAGCTGTTTTTT. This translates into CASSGQGAGTGELFF.